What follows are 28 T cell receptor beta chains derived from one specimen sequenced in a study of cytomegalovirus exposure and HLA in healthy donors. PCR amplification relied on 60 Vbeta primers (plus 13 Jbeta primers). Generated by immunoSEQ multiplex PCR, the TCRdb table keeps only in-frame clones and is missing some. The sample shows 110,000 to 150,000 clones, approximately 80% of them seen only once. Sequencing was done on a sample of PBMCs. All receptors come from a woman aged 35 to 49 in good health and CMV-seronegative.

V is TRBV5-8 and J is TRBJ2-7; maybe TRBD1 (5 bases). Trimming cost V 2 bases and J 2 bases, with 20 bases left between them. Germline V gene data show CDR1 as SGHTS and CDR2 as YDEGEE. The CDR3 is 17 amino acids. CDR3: CASSLVVRVSSPYEQYF. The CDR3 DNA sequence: TGTGCCAGCAGCTTAGTAGTCAGGGTTTCAAGCCCCTACGAGCAGTACTTC.

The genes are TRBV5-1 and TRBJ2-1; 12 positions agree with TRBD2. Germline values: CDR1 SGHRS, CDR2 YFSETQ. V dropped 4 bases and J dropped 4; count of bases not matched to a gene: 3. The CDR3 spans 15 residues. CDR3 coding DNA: TGCGCCAGCAGCGGGACTAGCGGGTTGTACAATGAGCAGTTCTTC. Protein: CASSGTSGLYNEQFF.

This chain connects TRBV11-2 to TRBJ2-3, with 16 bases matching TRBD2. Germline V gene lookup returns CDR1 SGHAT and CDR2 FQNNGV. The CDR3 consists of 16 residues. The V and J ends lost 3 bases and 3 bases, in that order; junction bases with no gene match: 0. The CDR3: CASSLGLAGGTDTQYF. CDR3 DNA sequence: TGTGCCAGCAGCTTGGGACTAGCGGGGGGGACAGATACGCAGTATTTT.

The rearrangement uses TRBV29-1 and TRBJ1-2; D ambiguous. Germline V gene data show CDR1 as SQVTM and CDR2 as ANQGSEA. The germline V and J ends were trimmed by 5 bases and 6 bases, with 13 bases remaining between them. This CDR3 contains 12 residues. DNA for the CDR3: TGCAGCGTTTTTGTCGGGAAAGATGGCTACACCTTC. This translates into CSVFVGKDGYTF.

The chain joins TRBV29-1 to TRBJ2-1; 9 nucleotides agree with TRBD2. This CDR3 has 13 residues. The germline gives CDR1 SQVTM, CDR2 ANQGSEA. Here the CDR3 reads CRTGTSPGNEQFF. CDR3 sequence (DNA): TGCAGGACCGGGACTAGCCCCGGCAATGAGCAGTTCTTC.

CDR3 sequence reads: CASSQGQGATNEKLFF. The CDR3 DNA is TGTGCCAGCAGCCAGGGACAGGGGGCAACTAATGAAAAACTGTTTTTT. The chain has TRBV4-2 and TRBJ1-4; TRBD1 matches at 11 bases. Germline CDR1 is LGHNA and CDR2 is YNFKEQ. The V segment lost 3 bases and the J segment 0 bases; nucleotides outside the gene matches: 0. This CDR3 comprises 16 residues.

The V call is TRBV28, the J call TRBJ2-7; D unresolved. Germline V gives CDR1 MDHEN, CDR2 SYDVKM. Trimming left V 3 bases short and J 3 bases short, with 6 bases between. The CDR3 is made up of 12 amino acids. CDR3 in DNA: TGTGCCAGCAGTTTTCGCGGCTACGAGCAGTACTTC. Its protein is CASSFRGYEQYF. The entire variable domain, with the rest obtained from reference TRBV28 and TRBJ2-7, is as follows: DVKVTQSSRYLVKRTGEKVFLECVQDMDHENMFWYRQDPGLGLRLIYFSYDVKMKEKGDIPEGYSVSREKKERFSLILESASTNQTSMYLCASSFRGYEQYFGPGTRLTVT.

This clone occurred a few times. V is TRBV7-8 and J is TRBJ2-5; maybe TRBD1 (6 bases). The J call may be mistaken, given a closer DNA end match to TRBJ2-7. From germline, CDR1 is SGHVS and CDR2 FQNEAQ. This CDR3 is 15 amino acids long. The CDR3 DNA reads TGTGCCAGCAGCTTAAGTCAGGGGCCCTCCTACGAGCAGTACTTC. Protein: CASSLSQGPSYEQYF.

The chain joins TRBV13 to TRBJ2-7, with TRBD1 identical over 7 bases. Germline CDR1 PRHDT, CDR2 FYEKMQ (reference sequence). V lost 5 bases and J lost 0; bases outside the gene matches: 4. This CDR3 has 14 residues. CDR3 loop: CASSPHRGSYEQYF. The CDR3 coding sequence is TGTGCCAGCAGCCCACACAGGGGCTCCTACGAGCAGTACTTC.

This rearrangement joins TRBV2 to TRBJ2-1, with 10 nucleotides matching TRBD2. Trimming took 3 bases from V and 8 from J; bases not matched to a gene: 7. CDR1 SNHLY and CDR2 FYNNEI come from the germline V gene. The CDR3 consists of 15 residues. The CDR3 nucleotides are TGTGCCAGCAGTGATACAGCGGGAGGGCCCCATGAGCAGTTCTTC. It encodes CASSDTAGGPHEQFF.

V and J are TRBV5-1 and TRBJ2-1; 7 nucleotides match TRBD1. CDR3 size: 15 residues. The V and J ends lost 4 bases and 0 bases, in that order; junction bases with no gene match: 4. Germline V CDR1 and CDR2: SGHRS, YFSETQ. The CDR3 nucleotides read TGCGCCAGCAGCCTAGGGGACAGCTCCTACAATGAGCAGTTCTTC. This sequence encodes CASSLGDSSYNEQFF.

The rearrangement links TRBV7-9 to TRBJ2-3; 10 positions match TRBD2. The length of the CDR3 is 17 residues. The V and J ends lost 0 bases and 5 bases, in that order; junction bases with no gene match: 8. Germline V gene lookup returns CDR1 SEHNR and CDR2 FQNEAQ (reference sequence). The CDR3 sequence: CASSLAQLAGYGDTQYF. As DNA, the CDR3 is TGTGCCAGCAGCTTAGCGCAACTAGCGGGATACGGAGATACGCAGTATTTT.

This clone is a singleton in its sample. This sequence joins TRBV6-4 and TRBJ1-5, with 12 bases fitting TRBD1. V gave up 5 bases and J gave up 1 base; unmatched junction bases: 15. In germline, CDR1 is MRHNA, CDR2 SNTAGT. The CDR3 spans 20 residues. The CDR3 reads CASSHRDRGRSVVSNQPQHF. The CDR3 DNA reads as TGTGCCAGCAGTCACCGGGACAGGGGGCGTTCAGTAGTCAGCAATCAGCCCCAGCATTTT.

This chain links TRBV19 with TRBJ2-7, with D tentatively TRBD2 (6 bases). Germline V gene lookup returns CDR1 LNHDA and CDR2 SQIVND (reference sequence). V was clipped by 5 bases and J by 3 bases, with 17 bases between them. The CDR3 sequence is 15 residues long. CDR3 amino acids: CASSLSGSLFYEQYF. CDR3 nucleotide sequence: TGTGCCAGTAGTCTTTCCGGGAGCTTGTTCTACGAGCAGTACTTC.

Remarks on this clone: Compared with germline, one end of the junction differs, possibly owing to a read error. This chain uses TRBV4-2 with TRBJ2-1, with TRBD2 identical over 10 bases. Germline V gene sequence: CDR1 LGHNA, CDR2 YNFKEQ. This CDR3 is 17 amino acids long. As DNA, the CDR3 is TGTGCCAGCAGCCAAGAAGCGGGGGGGTATTCCTCCAATGAGCAGTTCTTC. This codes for CASSQEAGGYSSNEQFF.

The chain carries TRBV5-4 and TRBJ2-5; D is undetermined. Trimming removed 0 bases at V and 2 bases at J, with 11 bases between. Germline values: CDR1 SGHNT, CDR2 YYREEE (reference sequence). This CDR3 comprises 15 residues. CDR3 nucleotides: TGTGCCAGCAGCTTGGAATCGCACAGTCAAGAGACCCAGTACTTC. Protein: CASSLESHSQETQYF.

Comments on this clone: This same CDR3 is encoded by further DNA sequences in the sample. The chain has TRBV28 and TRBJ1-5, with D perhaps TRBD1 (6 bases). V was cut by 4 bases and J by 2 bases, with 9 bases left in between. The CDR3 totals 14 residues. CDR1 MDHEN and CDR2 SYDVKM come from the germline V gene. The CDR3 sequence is CASSSGQGNQPQHF. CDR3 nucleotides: TGTGCCAGCAGTTCGGGACAAGGCAATCAGCCCCAGCATTTT.

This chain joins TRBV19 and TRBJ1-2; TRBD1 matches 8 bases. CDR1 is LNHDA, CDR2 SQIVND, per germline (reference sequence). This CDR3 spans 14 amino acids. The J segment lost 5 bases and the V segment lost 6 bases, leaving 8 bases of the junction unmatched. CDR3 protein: CASREGQGIYGYTF. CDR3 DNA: TGTGCCAGTAGAGAAGGACAGGGAATTTATGGCTACACCTTC.

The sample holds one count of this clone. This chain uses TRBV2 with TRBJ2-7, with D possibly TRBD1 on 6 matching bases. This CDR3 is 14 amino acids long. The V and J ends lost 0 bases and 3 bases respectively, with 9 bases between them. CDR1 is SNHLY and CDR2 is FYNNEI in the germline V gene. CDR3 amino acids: CASSEARGHYEQYF. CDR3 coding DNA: TGTGCCAGCAGTGAAGCCCGGGGACACTACGAGCAGTACTTC.

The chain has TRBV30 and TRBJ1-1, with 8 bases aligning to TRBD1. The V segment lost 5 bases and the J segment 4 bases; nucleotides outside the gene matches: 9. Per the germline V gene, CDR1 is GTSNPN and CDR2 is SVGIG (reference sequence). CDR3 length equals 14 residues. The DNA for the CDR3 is TGTGCCTGGGGACAGGGTGGTAGCGGCACTGAAGCTTTCTTT. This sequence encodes CAWGQGGSGTEAFF. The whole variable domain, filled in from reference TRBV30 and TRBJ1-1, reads SQTIHQWPATLVQPVGSPLSLECTVEGTSNPNLYWYRQAAGRGLQLLFYSVGIGQISSEVPQNLSASRPQDRQFILSSKKLLLSDSGFYLCAWGQGGSGTEAFFGQGTRLTVV.

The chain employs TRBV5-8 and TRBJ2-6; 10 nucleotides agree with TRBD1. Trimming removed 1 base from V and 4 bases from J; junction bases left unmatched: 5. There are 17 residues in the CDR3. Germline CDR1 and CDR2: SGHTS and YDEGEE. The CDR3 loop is CASSLRDRGSGANVLTF. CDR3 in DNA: TGTGCCAGCAGCTTGCGGGACAGGGGTTCGGGGGCCAACGTCCTGACTTTC.

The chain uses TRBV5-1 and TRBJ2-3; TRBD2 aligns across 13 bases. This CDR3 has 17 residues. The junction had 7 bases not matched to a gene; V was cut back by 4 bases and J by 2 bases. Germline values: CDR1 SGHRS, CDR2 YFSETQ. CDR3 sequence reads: CASSLPLAGGVTDTQYF. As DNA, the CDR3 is TGCGCCAGCAGCCTACCACTAGCGGGGGGGGTCACAGATACGCAGTATTTT.

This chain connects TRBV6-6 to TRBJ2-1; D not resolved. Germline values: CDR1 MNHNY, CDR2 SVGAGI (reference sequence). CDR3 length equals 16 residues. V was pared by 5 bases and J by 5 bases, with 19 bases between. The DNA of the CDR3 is TGTGCCAGCAGTCAGCGTCAGTCAACATTTAACAATGAGCAGTTCTTC. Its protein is CASSQRQSTFNNEQFF.

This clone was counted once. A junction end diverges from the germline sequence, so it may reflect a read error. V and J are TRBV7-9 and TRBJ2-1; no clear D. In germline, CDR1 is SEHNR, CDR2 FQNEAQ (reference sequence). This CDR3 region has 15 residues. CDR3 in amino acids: CSSSLGERDANEQFF. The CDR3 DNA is TGTTCCAGCAGCTTAGGAGAAAGAGATGCTAATGAGCAGTTCTTC.

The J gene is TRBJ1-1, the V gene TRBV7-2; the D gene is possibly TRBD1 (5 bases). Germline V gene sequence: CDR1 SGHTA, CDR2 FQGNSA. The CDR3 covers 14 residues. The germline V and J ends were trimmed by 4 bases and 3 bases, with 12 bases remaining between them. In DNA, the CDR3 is TGTGCCAGCAGCTCCCCGACAGCCTACACTGAAGCTTTCTTT. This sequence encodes CASSSPTAYTEAFF.

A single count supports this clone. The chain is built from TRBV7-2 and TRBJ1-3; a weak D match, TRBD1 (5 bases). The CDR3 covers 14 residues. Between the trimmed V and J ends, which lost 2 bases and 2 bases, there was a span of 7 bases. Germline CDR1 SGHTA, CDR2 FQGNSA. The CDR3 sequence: CASSLRGTGNTIYF. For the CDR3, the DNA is TGTGCCAGCAGCTTACGGGGGACTGGAAACACCATATATTTT.

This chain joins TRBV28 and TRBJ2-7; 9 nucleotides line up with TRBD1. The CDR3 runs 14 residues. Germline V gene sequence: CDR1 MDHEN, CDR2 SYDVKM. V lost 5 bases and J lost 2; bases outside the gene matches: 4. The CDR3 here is CASSDRGRPYEQYF. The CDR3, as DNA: TGTGCCAGCAGTGACAGGGGGAGGCCCTACGAGCAGTACTTC.

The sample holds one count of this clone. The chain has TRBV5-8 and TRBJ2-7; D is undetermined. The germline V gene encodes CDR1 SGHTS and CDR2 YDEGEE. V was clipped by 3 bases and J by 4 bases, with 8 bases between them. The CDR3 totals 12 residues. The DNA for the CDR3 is TGTGCCAGCAGCTACAGCCAGTACGAGCAGTACTTC. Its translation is CASSYSQYEQYF.